These T cell receptor beta chains were read from a single sample in a study of OX40 agonist ivuxolimab in advanced cancers. Sequenced by immunoSEQ multiplex PCR; TCRdb stores in-frame clones only, minus some. The table includes about 84,000 clones, about 89% detected once. Source: CD4+ or CD8+ T cells sorted from blood, taken in a trial of the OX40 agonist ivuxolimab. These receptors were collected from an adult with an advanced solid tumor such as melanoma, head and neck, liver or kidney cancer. CDR3s include the opening cysteine and the closing phenylalanine or tryptophan. Each record gives: D gene, clone size, CDR3 length, V gene, J gene, CDR3 DNA, CDR3 protein. D genes are given only for firm matches. A clone size is listed for some rows: how often the clone was seen (once, few, many), or a class if it is expanded.

D gene: TRBD1; clone size: NA; CDR3 length: 15; V gene: TRBV4-3; J gene: TRBJ2-7; CDR3 DNA: TGCGCCAGCAGCCAAGATGGACAGGGATGGTACGAGCAGTACTTC; CDR3 protein: CASSQDGQGWYEQYF
D gene: NA; clone size: once; CDR3 length: 15; V gene: TRBV28; J gene: TRBJ2-3; CDR3 DNA: TGTGCCAGCAGTTTGCCCGTAATAGGCACAGATACGCAGTATTTT; CDR3 protein: CASSLPVIGTDTQYF
D gene: TRBD1; clone size: NA; CDR3 length: 12; V gene: TRBV10-3; J gene: TRBJ2-7; CDR3 DNA: TGTGCCATCACGCAGGGGGCAGGCGAGCAGTACTTC; CDR3 protein: CAITQGAGEQYF
D gene: NA; clone size: once; CDR3 length: 17; V gene: TRBV11-2; J gene: TRBJ2-3; CDR3 DNA: TGTGCCAGCAGCTTAGATTCCCTTGGCGGCTACACAGATACGCAGTATTTT; CDR3 protein: CASSLDSLGGYTDTQYF
D gene: NA; clone size: once; CDR3 length: 16; V gene: TRBV6-5; J gene: TRBJ1-3; CDR3 DNA: TGTGCCAGCAGTTTGAACTGGGATTACTCTGGAAACACCATATATTTT; CDR3 protein: CASSLNWDYSGNTIYF
D gene: NA; clone size: NA; CDR3 length: 15; V gene: TRBV7-2; J gene: TRBJ2-3; CDR3 DNA: TGTGCCAGCAGCTTACAAGGAGGCGGCACAGATACGCAGTATTTT; CDR3 protein: CASSLQGGGTDTQYF
D gene: NA; clone size: NA; CDR3 length: 13; V gene: TRBV7-2; J gene: TRBJ1-2; CDR3 DNA: TGTGCCAGCAGCTCCCAGACGACGGGTGGCTACACCTTC; CDR3 protein: CASSSQTTGGYTF
D gene: TRBD1; clone size: NA; CDR3 length: 16; V gene: TRBV5-1; J gene: TRBJ1-6; CDR3 DNA: TGCGCCAGCAGCTCCGGGGACAGCTCCTATAATTCACCCCTCCACTTT; CDR3 protein: CASSSGDSSYNSPLHF
D gene: NA; clone size: NA; CDR3 length: 11; V gene: TRBV6-1; J gene: TRBJ2-7; CDR3 DNA: TGTGCCAGCAGCTTGAACCACGAGCAGTACTTC; CDR3 protein: CASSLNHEQYF
D gene: NA; clone size: few; CDR3 length: 13; V gene: TRBV19; J gene: TRBJ1-1; CDR3 DNA: TGTGCCAGTAGTACCCAGATGAACACTGAAGCTTTCTTT; CDR3 protein: CASSTQMNTEAFF
D gene: TRBD1; clone size: NA; CDR3 length: 15; V gene: TRBV5-5; J gene: TRBJ2-3; CDR3 DNA: TGTGCCAGCAGCTTGTATCAGGGGGCTACAGATACGCAGTATTTT; CDR3 protein: CASSLYQGATDTQYF
D gene: TRBD2; clone size: NA; CDR3 length: 17; V gene: TRBV9; J gene: TRBJ2-3; CDR3 DNA: TGTGCCAGCAGCGTAGGATGGACTAGCGGGAGCACAGATACGCAGTATTTT; CDR3 protein: CASSVGWTSGSTDTQYF
D gene: TRBD1; clone size: NA; CDR3 length: 14; V gene: TRBV7-2; J gene: TRBJ1-3; CDR3 DNA: TGTGCCAGCAGCTATGGACAGGGGGAAAACACCATATATTTT; CDR3 protein: CASSYGQGENTIYF
D gene: NA; clone size: NA; CDR3 length: 11; V gene: TRBV10-3; J gene: TRBJ2-7; CDR3 DNA: TGTGCCATCAGCGATAGCTACGAGCAGTACTTC; CDR3 protein: CAISDSYEQYF
D gene: TRBD2; clone size: few; CDR3 length: 15; V gene: TRBV2; J gene: TRBJ2-6; CDR3 DNA: TGTGCCAGCAGCGGGGGGGATCCTGGGGCCAACGTCCTGACTTTC; CDR3 protein: CASSGGDPGANVLTF
D gene: NA; clone size: NA; CDR3 length: 14; V gene: TRBV2; J gene: TRBJ1-2; CDR3 DNA: TGTGCCAGCAGTGAAGCCCAGACAGTCTATGGCTACACCTTC; CDR3 protein: CASSEAQTVYGYTF
D gene: TRBD2; clone size: NA; CDR3 length: 15; V gene: TRBV28; J gene: TRBJ2-1; CDR3 DNA: TGTGCCAGCAGAATGACTAGCGGGATAAAAAATGAGCAGTTCTTC; CDR3 protein: CASRMTSGIKNEQFF
D gene: NA; clone size: NA; CDR3 length: 15; V gene: TRBV6-5; J gene: TRBJ2-5; CDR3 DNA: TGTGCCAGCAGTTACACGGACGGGACTCAAGAGACCCAGTACTTC; CDR3 protein: CASSYTDGTQETQYF
D gene: NA; clone size: NA; CDR3 length: 15; V gene: TRBV29-1; J gene: TRBJ2-3; CDR3 DNA: TGCAGCGTTGACTACCTCTCCCGTTCCACAGATACGCAGTATTTT; CDR3 protein: CSVDYLSRSTDTQYF
D gene: TRBD1; clone size: NA; CDR3 length: 15; V gene: TRBV5-1; J gene: TRBJ1-2; CDR3 DNA: TGCGCCAGCAGCCCAGGGGGACAGGGAGGCTATGGCTACACCTTC; CDR3 protein: CASSPGGQGGYGYTF
D gene: NA; clone size: once; CDR3 length: 12; V gene: TRBV5-1; J gene: TRBJ1-1; CDR3 DNA: TGCGCCAGCAGCTTGGTGAATACTGAAGCTTTCTTT; CDR3 protein: CASSLVNTEAFF
D gene: NA; clone size: NA; CDR3 length: 13; V gene: TRBV9; J gene: TRBJ2-1; CDR3 DNA: TGTGCCAGCAGCGTAGTGGCTAGCAATGAGCAGTTCTTC; CDR3 protein: CASSVVASNEQFF
D gene: NA; clone size: NA; CDR3 length: 13; V gene: TRBV2; J gene: TRBJ1-2; CDR3 DNA: TGTGCCAGCAGATTTCAGGGGAACTATGGCTACACCTTC; CDR3 protein: CASRFQGNYGYTF
D gene: NA; clone size: once; CDR3 length: 11; V gene: TRBV6-6; J gene: TRBJ1-1; CDR3 DNA: TGTGCCAGCAGCCCCTCGACTGAAGCTTTCTTT; CDR3 protein: CASSPSTEAFF
D gene: TRBD1; clone size: NA; CDR3 length: 14; V gene: TRBV7-9; J gene: TRBJ1-3; CDR3 DNA: TGTGCCAGCAGCCCTGGGACAGTTGGAAACACCATATATTTT; CDR3 protein: CASSPGTVGNTIYF
D gene: NA; clone size: NA; CDR3 length: 15; V gene: TRBV11-2; J gene: TRBJ1-1; CDR3 DNA: TGTGCCAGCAGCTGGGAACATAGCATGAACACTGAAGCTTTCTTT; CDR3 protein: CASSWEHSMNTEAFF
D gene: NA; clone size: NA; CDR3 length: 14; V gene: TRBV5-5; J gene: TRBJ1-5; CDR3 DNA: TGTGCCAGCAGCTCATGGGCGGAGAATCAGCCCCAGCATTTT; CDR3 protein: CASSSWAENQPQHF
D gene: TRBD1; clone size: NA; CDR3 length: 14; V gene: TRBV6-1; J gene: TRBJ2-7; CDR3 DNA: TGTGCCAGCAGCGGGACAGGGGTCGCCTACGAGCAGTACTTC; CDR3 protein: CASSGTGVAYEQYF
D gene: TRBD2; clone size: few; CDR3 length: 13; V gene: TRBV11-3; J gene: TRBJ2-3; CDR3 DNA: TGTGCCAGCAGCCCCGGGGGGGCAGATACGCAGTATTTT; CDR3 protein: CASSPGGADTQYF
D gene: TRBD2; clone size: NA; CDR3 length: 15; V gene: TRBV5-6; J gene: TRBJ2-1; CDR3 DNA: TGTGCCAGCAGCTTGGGGACTAGCACCTACAATGAGCAGTTCTTC; CDR3 protein: CASSLGTSTYNEQFF
D gene: NA; clone size: NA; CDR3 length: 11; V gene: TRBV6-1; J gene: TRBJ2-2; CDR3 DNA: TGTGCCAGCAGGGGCGCCGGGGAGCTGTTTTTT; CDR3 protein: CASRGAGELFF
D gene: NA; clone size: NA; CDR3 length: 12; V gene: TRBV18; J gene: TRBJ1-1; CDR3 DNA: TGTGCCAGCTCACCAGGGGACACTGAAGCTTTCTTT; CDR3 protein: CASSPGDTEAFF
D gene: NA; clone size: NA; CDR3 length: 14; V gene: TRBV27; J gene: TRBJ1-2; CDR3 DNA: TGTGCCAGCAGTTTATCCGGTCAGGGCTATGGCTACACCTTC; CDR3 protein: CASSLSGQGYGYTF
D gene: NA; clone size: NA; CDR3 length: 18; V gene: TRBV5-1; J gene: TRBJ1-4; CDR3 DNA: TGCGCCAGCAGCTTGTGGAGGCTTTCGGTAGGGGTTTGTGAAAAACTGTTTTTT; CDR3 protein: CASSLWRLSVGVCEKLFF
D gene: NA; clone size: NA; CDR3 length: 15; V gene: TRBV19; J gene: TRBJ1-5; CDR3 DNA: TGTGCCAGTAGACCCCGGGGGGGGTTCAATCAGCCCCAGCATTTT; CDR3 protein: CASRPRGGFNQPQHF
D gene: NA; clone size: NA; CDR3 length: 13; V gene: TRBV11-2; J gene: TRBJ2-1; CDR3 DNA: TGTGCCAGCAGCTTAGATTTAGGGCATGAGCAGTTCTTC; CDR3 protein: CASSLDLGHEQFF
D gene: NA; clone size: NA; CDR3 length: 14; V gene: TRBV7-8; J gene: TRBJ1-1; CDR3 DNA: TGTGCCAGCAGCTTAGAGGGGGATAATTCTGAAGCTTTCTTT; CDR3 protein: CASSLEGDNSEAFF
D gene: NA; clone size: NA; CDR3 length: 14; V gene: TRBV11-3; J gene: TRBJ1-1; CDR3 DNA: TGTGCCAGCAGCTTGGGGGCTTCGAGCACTGAAGCTTTCTTT; CDR3 protein: CASSLGASSTEAFF
D gene: NA; clone size: once; CDR3 length: 14; V gene: TRBV28; J gene: TRBJ2-7; CDR3 DNA: TGTGCCAGCAGTTTAGCGGGGGCCTCCTACGAGCAGTACTTC; CDR3 protein: CASSLAGASYEQYF
D gene: NA; clone size: NA; CDR3 length: 15; V gene: TRBV11-3; J gene: TRBJ2-1; CDR3 DNA: TGTGCCAGCAGCTTAGAGGCGGCTACCTACAATGAGCAGTTCTTC; CDR3 protein: CASSLEAATYNEQFF
D gene: TRBD1; clone size: NA; CDR3 length: 16; V gene: TRBV7-3; J gene: TRBJ2-3; CDR3 DNA: TGTGCCAGCAGCTCAACGGGACAGGGGAGGGCAGATACGCAGTATTTT; CDR3 protein: CASSSTGQGRADTQYF
D gene: TRBD2; clone size: NA; CDR3 length: 16; V gene: TRBV6-7; J gene: TRBJ2-1; CDR3 DNA: TGTGCCAGCAGTTGTCTGGGGGGGGACTCCTACAATGAGCAGTTCTTC; CDR3 protein: CASSCLGGDSYNEQFF
D gene: NA; clone size: few; CDR3 length: 13; V gene: TRBV10-1; J gene: TRBJ1-2; CDR3 DNA: TGCGCCAGCAGTGAAGGGGGAGACTATGGCTACACCTTC; CDR3 protein: CASSEGGDYGYTF
D gene: TRBD1; clone size: NA; CDR3 length: 13; V gene: TRBV18; J gene: TRBJ2-5; CDR3 DNA: TGTGCCAGCTCACCCCGGACAGGGGAGACCCAGTACTTC; CDR3 protein: CASSPRTGETQYF
D gene: TRBD1; clone size: NA; CDR3 length: 13; V gene: TRBV2; J gene: TRBJ1-2; CDR3 DNA: TGTGCCAGCAGTGGGACAGGGGGAAGGGGCTACACCTTC; CDR3 protein: CASSGTGGRGYTF
D gene: NA; clone size: NA; CDR3 length: 17; V gene: TRBV28; J gene: TRBJ1-1; CDR3 DNA: TGTGCCAGCACCGGACCCCAGGGGTTCCTCATGAACACTGAAGCTTTCTTT; CDR3 protein: CASTGPQGFLMNTEAFF
D gene: NA; clone size: NA; CDR3 length: 13; V gene: TRBV19; J gene: TRBJ2-3; CDR3 DNA: TGTGCCAGTAGGGCCTCAGGCACAGATACGCAGTATTTT; CDR3 protein: CASRASGTDTQYF
D gene: TRBD1; clone size: NA; CDR3 length: 18; V gene: TRBV5-1; J gene: TRBJ1-3; CDR3 DNA: TGCGCCAGCAGCCCGGAGGGACAGCCCGACATGAGAGGAAACACCATATATTTT; CDR3 protein: CASSPEGQPDMRGNTIYF
D gene: NA; clone size: NA; CDR3 length: 16; V gene: TRBV15; J gene: TRBJ2-5; CDR3 DNA: TGTGCCACCAGCAGAGATTGGGGGGAGCCCATGGGGACCCAGTACTTC; CDR3 protein: CATSRDWGEPMGTQYF
D gene: TRBD2; clone size: NA; CDR3 length: 15; V gene: TRBV5-1; J gene: TRBJ2-1; CDR3 DNA: TGCGCCAGCACCTTAGGGACTAGCGGGGAAAATGAGCAGTTCTTC; CDR3 protein: CASTLGTSGENEQFF
D gene: NA; clone size: NA; CDR3 length: 13; V gene: TRBV18; J gene: TRBJ2-3; CDR3 DNA: TGTGCCAGCTCACCATTAGGTTCAGATACGCAGTATTTT; CDR3 protein: CASSPLGSDTQYF
D gene: NA; clone size: NA; CDR3 length: 14; V gene: TRBV2; J gene: TRBJ1-2; CDR3 DNA: TGTGCCAGCAGTGAGGATGGGTTTCTCGGTGGCTACACCTTC; CDR3 protein: CASSEDGFLGGYTF